These 26 T cell receptor beta chains were sequenced from one sample in a study of response to subunit inactivated influenza vaccine listed by TCRdb under 2018. Libraries were made using RT-PCR. Instrument used: Illumina HiSeq 2500. The raw public reads went through TCRdb reprocessing: fastp at Q25, MiXCR clone calling, in-frame beta chains kept. Under each unique CDR3 protein, matching rows form one entry showing the most common genes and DNA. Recorded for this sample are roughly 700,000 distinct CDR3 sequences; approximately 14% of them occurred a single time. The top ten constitute around 7% of the sample. The material was PBMCs from blood, obtained approximately 15 days before vaccination. The receptors were gathered from a man in his fifties who received an inactivated influenza vaccine. Donor details come from another sample of the same person, matched by shared clones.

This clonotype showed up many times. The V and J genes are TRBV14 and TRBJ1-2; no definite D call. V lost 5 bases, J lost 8 bases, and 15 bases lay in between. Germline CDR1 SGHDN, CDR2 FVKESK. CDR3 length: 13 amino acids. CDR3 bases: TGTGCCAGCAGCTTTTCTAGGTTGGAGGGCTACACCTTC. Encoded protein: CASSFSRLEGYTF.

In this sample, this clonotype turned up a few times. The V call is TRBV6-5, the J call TRBJ2-7; 12 bases match TRBD1. Germline-derived CDR1 and CDR2 are MNHEY and SVGAGI. J gave up 4 bases and V 2 bases, and 3 bases lay outside the gene matches. CDR3 length equals 15 residues. CDR3: CASSYGTGGGYEQYF. The DNA for the CDR3 is TGTGCCAGCAGTTACGGGACAGGGGGCGGGTACGAGCAGTACTTC.

The rearrangement uses TRBV2 and TRBJ2-1; tentative D call: TRBD2 (6 bases). Trimming removed 5 bases from V and 5 bases from J, with 22 bases in between. This CDR3 has 17 residues. Germline V gene sequence: CDR1 SNHLY, CDR2 FYNNEI. CDR3 in DNA: TGTGCCAGCAGTTGGGGGACTCTCCTGCCCCATGACAATGAGCAGTTCTTC. Translated, it gives CASSWGTLLPHDNEQFF.

This clonotype occurred a few times. The chain has TRBV18 and TRBJ2-1; D may be TRBD2 (6 bases). Germline V lookup: CDR1 KGHSH, CDR2 LQKENI. Trimming removed 1 base at V and 13 bases at J, with 20 bases between. This CDR3 contains 15 residues. As DNA, the CDR3 is TGTGCCAGCTCACCACAAGGTACAGTGATCGGGAGTCAGTTCTTC. Its translation is CASSPQGTVIGSQFF. The full variable domain, with the rest looked up from reference TRBV18 and TRBJ2-1, is NAGVMQNPRHLVRRRGQEARLRCSPMKGHSHVYWYRQLPEEGLKFMVYLQKENIIDESGMPKERFSAEFPKEGPSILRIQQVVRGDSAAYFCASSPQGTVIGSQFFGPGTRLTVL.

Worth noting for this clonotype: With a much larger clone just one base away, this may be a read error. The chain links TRBV7-7 to TRBJ2-1; TRBD1 aligns across 8 bases. The trim removed 5 bases at V and 5 bases at J, leaving 2 bases unmatched. In germline, CDR1 is SSHAT, CDR2 FNYEAQ (reference sequence). The CDR3 contains 13 residues. CDR3 sequence reads: CASSQTGDNEQFF. The CDR3 bases are TGTGCCAGCAGCCAGACAGGGGACAATGAGCAGTTCTTC.

This clonotype was seen a handful of times. This chain links TRBV12-3 or TRBV12-4 with TRBJ2-3; 8 bases are shared with TRBD1. The CDR3 is made up of 14 amino acids. With 7 bases clipped from V and 4 bases from J, the junction kept 7 bases outside the gene matches. The CDR3 DNA is TGTGCCAGCAACCCGGGACAGGCGTCAGATACGCAGTATTTT. It yields the protein CASNPGQASDTQYF.

The table lists this clonotype with a few counts. The chain combines TRBV6-2 or TRBV6-3 with TRBJ2-1, with D unclear. The ends were cut back, 2 bases at V and 10 bases at J, with 9 bases in the middle. This CDR3 has 12 amino acids. Germline V gene lookup returns CDR1 MNHEY and CDR2 SVGEGT. CDR3 region: CASSYVIGEQFF. The CDR3 bases are TGTGCCAGCAGTTACGTGATAGGGGAGCAGTTCTTC.

In this sample, this clonotype turned up a few times. This chain links TRBV4-2 with TRBJ2-7; TRBD1 agrees at 8 bases. Germline CDR1 LGHNA, CDR2 YNFKEQ. V was clipped by 1 base and J by 5 bases; unmatched bases: 4. This CDR3 is built from 14 residues. The CDR3 DNA follows: TGTGCCAGCAGCCAAGGGACAGGGACCGACGAGCAGTACTTC. Protein: CASSQGTGTDEQYF.

The chain is built from TRBV7-9 and TRBJ2-1; possibly TRBD1 or TRBD2 for D (7 bases each). The germline CDR1 and CDR2 sequences are SEHNR and FQNEAQ (reference sequence). The CDR3 runs to 14 residues. Trimming took 2 bases from V and 7 from J, leaving 12 bases between them. CDR3 sequence (DNA): TGTGCCAGCAGCTTACAGGGGGGGGCGAATGAGCAGTTCTTC. It is translated as CASSLQGGANEQFF.

This sequence joins TRBV29-1 and TRBJ2-1; weak D call: TRBD2 (5 bases). The CDR3 is 13 amino acids. V was shortened by 4 bases and J by 9 bases, with 16 bases between the two germline ends. Germline lookup yields CDR1 SQVTM and CDR2 ANQGSEA. The CDR3 DNA reads as TGCAGCGTTGTAAGGGTAGCGACGGCTGAGCAGTTCTTC. This translates into CSVVRVATAEQFF.

This clonotype was picked up a small number of times. V is TRBV9 and J is TRBJ2-1; TRBD2 might be the D (7 bases). The germline V gene encodes CDR1 SGDLS and CDR2 YYNGEE. Deletions cut 7 bases from V and 6 bases from J, with 20 bases between. This CDR3 is 15 amino acids long. CDR3 in DNA: TGTGCCAGCGGACAGACGAGCGGGGTAGCCAATGAGCAGTTCTTC. Protein: CASGQTSGVANEQFF.

This clonotype was observed at least ten times. The rearrangement links TRBV10-2 to TRBJ1-6, with 9 bases identical to TRBD1. From germline, CDR1 is WSHSY and CDR2 SAAADI. V lost 2 bases, J lost 8 bases, and 1 base stayed unmatched. This CDR3 has 14 residues. The CDR3 here is CASSEGQGYSPLHF. CDR3 DNA sequence: TGCGCCAGCAGTGAGGGACAGGGGTATTCACCCCTCCACTTT.

This chain joins TRBV20-1 and TRBJ2-5, with 7 bases aligning to TRBD2. CDR3 length equals 13 residues. Germline V gene sequence: CDR1 DFQATT, CDR2 SNEGSKA (reference sequence). V lost 3 bases, J lost 5 bases, and 6 bases stayed unmatched. The CDR3 protein is CSASHRGDETQYF. The CDR3 DNA reads as TGCAGTGCTAGCCATCGGGGGGATGAGACCCAGTACTTC.

This chain joins TRBV6-1 and TRBJ2-3, with TRBD1 matching over 8 bases. CDR1 is MNHNS and CDR2 is SASEGT in the germline V gene. This CDR3 is built from 19 residues. V dropped 1 base and J dropped 1; count of bases not matched to a gene: 13. CDR3 DNA: TGTGCCAGCAGTGAAGGTCGACAGGGGAGGTGTATCGGCACAGATACGCAGTATTTT. Its protein is CASSEGRQGRCIGTDTQYF.

This clonotype was found a few times. The chain carries TRBV29-1 and TRBJ2-2; D is undetermined. Germline V gene lookup returns CDR1 SQVTM and CDR2 ANQGSEA. This CDR3 is built from 13 residues. V was trimmed by 4 bases and J by 4 bases, leaving 10 bases between them. CDR3 bases: TGCAGCGTTGCCCCGAGGAGCACCGGGGAGCTGTTTTTT. Translation gives CSVAPRSTGELFF.

The chain combines TRBV29-1 with TRBJ1-1; 9 nucleotides match TRBD1. CDR3 length: 12 residues. The V gene's germline CDR1 is SQVTM and CDR2 ANQGSEA. The junction had 4 bases not matched to a gene; V was cut back by 8 bases and J by 3 bases. As DNA, the CDR3 is TGCAGCTCTCGACAGGGGGACACTGAAGCTTTCTTT. As protein: CSSRQGDTEAFF.

The rearrangement links TRBV4-1 to TRBJ2-3; 9 nucleotides match TRBD2. The CDR3 loop spans 15 amino acids. With 1 base clipped from V and 1 base from J, the junction kept 0 bases outside the gene matches. Germline loops: CDR1 MGHRA, CDR2 YSYEKL. In DNA form, the CDR3 reads TGCGCCAGCAGCCAAGTAGCGGGGGGCACAGATACGCAGTATTTT. This encodes CASSQVAGGTDTQYF.

This clonotype was detected a few times. The chain recombines TRBV4-3 with TRBJ2-5; 13 positions agree with TRBD2. The CDR3 extends over 16 amino acids. The germline V gene has CDR1 LGHNA and CDR2 YSLEER. With V trimmed by 6 bases and J by 4 bases, 8 bases remained unmatched. DNA of the CDR3: TGCGCCAGCAGTCCGAAAACTAGCGGGGGGGGAGAGACCCAGTACTTC. Its translation: CASSPKTSGGGETQYF.

In its sample, this clonotype was seen a few times. The V gene is TRBV5-5, the J gene TRBJ2-7; D remains unclear. Trimming removed 0 bases from V and 0 bases from J, with 7 bases in between. Germline V lookup: CDR1 SGHKS, CDR2 YYEKEE (reference sequence). This CDR3 contains 14 residues. The CDR3 region is CASSLGAPSYEQYF. The CDR3 DNA reads TGTGCCAGCAGCTTGGGGGCCCCCTCCTACGAGCAGTACTTC.

This clonotype turned up a few times. V and J are TRBV20-1 and TRBJ2-5; 9 nucleotides match TRBD2. The trim removed 3 bases at V and 1 base at J, leaving 9 bases unmatched. Germline assignment: CDR1 DFQATT and CDR2 SNEGSKA (reference sequence). The CDR3 loop spans 16 amino acids. The CDR3 DNA is TGCAGTGCTAGTCGGGGTAGCGGGAGATCCCAAGAGACCCAGTACTTC. It specifies CSASRGSGRSQETQYF.

This clonotype was counted a few times. The CDR3 loop is CASRFSLGAGIGYTF. The DNA of the CDR3 is TGTGCCAGCAGATTTTCCTTGGGGGCGGGGATCGGCTACACCTTC. The chain is built from TRBV28 and TRBJ1-2; D is perhaps TRBD1 (6 bases). Germline V gives CDR1 MDHEN, CDR2 SYDVKM. Trimming left V 6 bases short and J 8 bases short, with 22 bases between. CDR3 length: 15 residues.

This clonotype was picked up many times. The chain has TRBV4-1 and TRBJ2-3, with 13 bases identical to TRBD2. The CDR3 loop spans 18 amino acids. CDR1 is MGHRA and CDR2 is YSYEKL in the germline V gene. The J segment lost 5 bases and the V segment lost 3 bases, leaving 11 bases of the junction unmatched. CDR3 sequence: CASSQPGLAGTPKDTQYF. The CDR3 DNA reads TGCGCCAGCAGCCAGCCGGGACTAGCGGGAACGCCGAAAGATACGCAGTATTTT.

The chain links TRBV3-1 to TRBJ1-1; 7 nucleotides align to TRBD1. From germline, CDR1 is LGHDT and CDR2 YNNKEL (reference sequence). This CDR3 has 14 amino acids. V gave up 4 bases and J gave up 10 bases; unmatched junction bases: 12. The CDR3 region is CASSLLDRTLGAFF. CDR3 nucleotide sequence: TGTGCCAGCAGCCTTTTGGACAGGACCCTTGGAGCTTTCTTT. The full variable domain, completed using reference TRBV3-1 and TRBJ1-1, is DTAVSQTPKYLVTQMGNDKSIKCEQNLGHDTMYWYKQDSKKFLKIMFSYNNKELIINETVPNRFSPKSPDKAHLNLHINSLELGDSAVYFCASSLLDRTLGAFFGQGTRLTVV.

The CDR3 loop reads CASSHGAYNEQFF. CDR3 sequence (DNA): TGTGCCAGCAGCCACGGGGCGTACAATGAGCAGTTCTTC. V gene TRBV6-2 or TRBV6-3 combines with J gene TRBJ2-1; D possibly uses TRBD1 or TRBD2 (5 bases each). V lost 6 bases to trimming and J lost 4 bases, with 10 bases between them. Germline V gene lookup returns CDR1 MNHEY and CDR2 SVGEGT. The CDR3 runs to 13 residues.

A few counts support this clonotype. This chain connects TRBV11-2 to TRBJ2-5; 13 bases fit TRBD2. V lost 0 bases to trimming and J lost 5 bases; unmatched junction nucleotides: 15. CDR1 and CDR2 from the germline V gene are SGHAT and FQNNGV. The CDR3 loop spans 20 amino acids. CDR3 residues: CASSLDGLAGATWSLETQYF. The CDR3 DNA reads as TGTGCCAGCAGCTTAGATGGACTAGCGGGGGCCACTTGGTCTCTCGAGACCCAGTACTTC.

This clonotype was observed many times. The chain recombines TRBV9 with TRBJ2-2; D gene uncertain. Trimming removed 1 base at V and 0 bases at J, with 10 bases between. CDR3 length: 16 residues. The germline gives CDR1 SGDLS, CDR2 YYNGEE. This CDR3 is CASSVRTAANTGELFF. CDR3 nucleotide sequence: TGTGCCAGCAGCGTACGCACGGCCGCGAACACCGGGGAGCTGTTTTTT.